The 15 T cell receptor beta chains in this list originate from one sample, sequenced in a study of blood T cell repertoires in COVID-19. Profiling relied on immunoSEQ multiplex PCR, and the TCRdb table lists in-frame clones only, not all of them. Found here are 84,000 or so clones, roughly 80% of them singletons; the top ten hold 6.3%. Material: peripheral blood. All receptors come from a man aged 70-80 years with COVID-19, enrolled during active disease.

This rearrangement joins TRBV7-9 to TRBJ1-3; D not certain. The CDR3 runs 16 residues. Trimming left V 0 bases short and J 8 bases short, with 17 bases between. CDR1 SEHNR and CDR2 FQNEAQ come from the germline V gene (reference sequence). CDR3 sequence: CASSLAQGSGADTIYF. DNA of the CDR3: TGTGCCAGCAGCTTAGCGCAAGGATCAGGCGCTGACACCATATATTTT.

V and J are TRBV9 and TRBJ2-1, with TRBD2 matching over 12 bases. Unmatched junction bases numbered 13, after V lost 0 bases and J lost 9 bases. The CDR3 spans 18 residues. CDR1 is SGDLS and CDR2 is YYNGEE in the germline V gene. DNA of the CDR3: TGTGCCAGCAGCGTAGCCCCAGATCTAGCGGGAGGGCAGGGTGAGCAGTTCTTC. Translated, it gives CASSVAPDLAGGQGEQFF. Variable domain in full (rest from reference TRBV9 and TRBJ2-1): DSGVTQTPKHLITATGQRVTLRCSPRSGDLSVYWYQQSLDQGLQFLIQYYNGEERAKGNILERFSAQQFPDLHSELNLSSLELGDSALYFCASSVAPDLAGGQGEQFFGPGTRLTVL.

This sequence joins TRBV19 and TRBJ2-5, with 9 positions matching TRBD2. Germline CDR1 reads LNHDA; CDR2 reads SQIVND (reference sequence). The CDR3 has 14 amino acids. The trim removed 4 bases at V and 7 bases at J, leaving 7 bases unmatched. In DNA form, the CDR3 reads TGTGCCAGTAGTAACCTATGGCGGGAGGGGACCCAGTACTTC. Residues: CASSNLWREGTQYF.

In its sample, this clone was seen a few times. The rearrangement links TRBV4-3 to TRBJ2-1; TRBD1 agrees at 7 bases. J was trimmed by 6 bases and V by 4 bases; bases with no gene match: 6. The germline gives CDR1 LGHNA, CDR2 YSLEER. This CDR3 is 14 amino acids long. CDR3 nucleotides: TGCGCCAGCAGCCCTTCGGACAGGCCCAATGAGCAGTTCTTC. The encoded protein is CASSPSDRPNEQFF.

This chain links TRBV5-6 with TRBJ1-6; 8 bases line up with TRBD1. This CDR3 is 16 amino acids long. The germline V gene encodes CDR1 SGHDT and CDR2 YYEEEE. Trimming at V came to 3 bases and at J to 5 bases, leaving 7 bases not matched to a gene. This CDR3 is CASSSGDRPNNSPLHF. In DNA form, the CDR3 reads TGTGCCAGCAGCTCTGGGGACAGGCCTAATAATTCACCCCTCCACTTT.

The rearrangement joins TRBV19 to TRBJ1-2, with D perhaps TRBD1 (5 bases). The CDR3 covers 14 residues. The V end was cut by 6 bases, the J end by 9 bases, with 20 bases between. CDR1 is LNHDA and CDR2 is SQIVND in the germline V gene (reference sequence). The CDR3 DNA reads TGTGCCAGTAGGGAGCAGGGAGGCTCTATGAGCTACACCTTC. Amino acids: CASREQGGSMSYTF.

CDR3 region: CATSRTGDLVSDTQYF. The CDR3 coding sequence is TGTGCCACCAGCAGAACAGGGGATTTAGTGTCAGATACGCAGTATTTT. V usage is TRBV15 and J usage is TRBJ2-3, with 7 bases fitting TRBD1. The CDR3 is 16 residues long. Trimming took 2 bases from V and 4 from J; bases not matched to a gene: 9. Looked up from germline, CDR1 is LNHNV and CDR2 is YYDKDF (reference sequence).

V gene TRBV28 combines with J gene TRBJ1-1; 8 positions match TRBD1. The CDR3 length is 15 residues. Trimming removed 6 bases from V and 1 base from J; junction bases left unmatched: 7. CDR1 and CDR2 (germline): MDHEN, SYDVKM. As DNA, the CDR3 is TGTGCCAGCAGATTTTACGGACAGGGGAACACTGAAGCTTTCTTT. This codes for CASRFYGQGNTEAFF. The full variable domain, in which reference TRBV28 and TRBJ1-1 provide the parts outside the CDR3, is DVKVTQSSRYLVKRTGEKVFLECVQDMDHENMFWYRQDPGLGLRLIYFSYDVKMKEKGDIPEGYSVSREKKERFSLILESASTNQTSMYLCASRFYGQGNTEAFFGQGTRLTVV.

The chain recombines TRBV5-4 with TRBJ2-5; 12 nucleotides match TRBD2. After removal of 0 bases from V and 4 bases from J, the junction contained 10 bases not matched to a gene. The CDR3 extends over 18 amino acids. Germline V gene lookup returns CDR1 SGHNT and CDR2 YYREEE (reference sequence). CDR3 sequence: CASSLGLAGGPGRETQYF. The DNA for the CDR3 is TGTGCCAGCAGCTTGGGGCTAGCGGGAGGGCCCGGGAGAGAGACCCAGTACTTC.

The rearrangement joins TRBV28 to TRBJ2-3; D is possibly TRBD2 (6 bases). The CDR3 loop spans 16 amino acids. Germline values: CDR1 MDHEN, CDR2 SYDVKM. V dropped 4 bases and J dropped 2 bases, with 16 bases sitting between them. CDR3 sequence reads: CASSSLGGLHTDTQYF. The CDR3, as DNA: TGTGCCAGCAGTTCCCTCGGGGGACTCCACACAGATACGCAGTATTTT. Drawing the rest from reference TRBV28 and TRBJ2-3, the complete variable domain is DVKVTQSSRYLVKRTGEKVFLECVQDMDHENMFWYRQDPGLGLRLIYFSYDVKMKEKGDIPEGYSVSREKKERFSLILESASTNQTSMYLCASSSLGGLHTDTQYFGPGTRLTVL.

The genes are TRBV11-2 and TRBJ1-2; a possible D gene is TRBD1 (6 bases). V dropped 7 bases and J dropped 8 bases, with 14 bases sitting between them. Germline-derived CDR1 and CDR2 are SGHAT and FQNNGV. This CDR3 has 12 residues. The CDR3 DNA follows: TGTGCCAGCACCCAAGGGGGGGGCGGCTACACCTTC. Encoded protein: CASTQGGGGYTF. Based on the CDR3 plus reference TRBV11-2 and TRBJ1-2, the full variable domain is EAGVAQSPRYKIIEKRQSVAFWCNPISGHATLYWYQQILGQGPKLLIQFQNNGVVDDSQLPKDRFSAERLKGVDSTLKIQPAKLEDSAVYLCASTQGGGGYTFGSGTRLTVV.

The chain recombines TRBV12-5 with TRBJ2-7, with D tentatively TRBD1 (6 bases). Trimming removed 6 bases from V and 0 bases from J, with 9 bases in between. CDR3 length equals 13 residues. Germline assignment: CDR1 LGHNT and CDR2 FRNRAP. CDR3: CASGMDSSYEQYF. The DNA for the CDR3 is TGTGCTAGTGGAATGGACAGCTCCTACGAGCAGTACTTC. Drawing the rest from reference TRBV12-5 and TRBJ2-7, the complete variable domain is DARVTQTPRHKVTEMGQEVTMRCQPILGHNTVFWYRQTMMQGLELLAYFRNRAPLDDSGMPKDRFSAEMPDATLATLKIQPSEPRDSAVYFCASGMDSSYEQYFGPGTRLTVT.

This clone has more than one count but fewer than ten. This chain joins TRBV2 and TRBJ1-4; 8 bases fit TRBD1. With V trimmed by 2 bases and J by 7 bases, 3 bases remained unmatched. Germline V gives CDR1 SNHLY, CDR2 FYNNEI. The CDR3 is made up of 14 amino acids. CDR3 protein: CASSEQTGVEKLFF. CDR3 bases: TGTGCCAGCAGTGAACAGACAGGGGTTGAAAAACTGTTTTTT.

This chain links TRBV9 with TRBJ2-2; possibly TRBD2 for D (7 bases). V gave up 4 bases and J gave up 2 bases, with 15 bases separating them. Germline V gene data show CDR1 as SGDLS and CDR2 as YYNGEE. CDR3 length: 16 residues. In DNA, the CDR3 is TGTGCCAGCAGCTCCCGTGGGGGGGCCAACACCGGGGAGCTGTTTTTT. This translates into CASSSRGGANTGELFF.

The chain combines TRBV11-2 with TRBJ1-2; 11 nucleotides line up with TRBD1. The CDR3 runs 15 residues. Germline lookup yields CDR1 SGHAT and CDR2 FQNNGV. Trimming cost V 5 bases and J 9 bases; bases outside gene matches: 11. CDR3 bases: TGTGCCAGCAGCCCGAGTCACGGGACAGGGGGTAGCTACACCTTC. Translated, it gives CASSPSHGTGGSYTF.